Following are 14 T cell receptor beta chains from one sample sequenced in a study of T cell responses to AZD1222 COVID-19 vaccine. Assay used: immunoSEQ multiplex PCR; TCRdb lists only in-frame clones, some missing. The sample has 90,000 to 100,000 clones; 84% are singletons. The sample here was peripheral blood, taken 28 days after the second AZD1222 dose. These receptor sequences come from an adult who received the AZD1222 COVID-19 vaccine.

This clone was seen only a few times. The chain joins TRBV15 to TRBJ2-1, with 8 nucleotides matching TRBD2. V lost 6 bases to trimming and J lost 10 bases; unmatched junction nucleotides: 11. Germline V CDR1 and CDR2: LNHNV, YYDKDF (reference sequence). CDR3 length: 14 amino acids. CDR3 coding DNA: TGTGCCACCAGGTCGGAGCGGGGGAGCCAAGAGCAGTTCTTC. Its translation: CATRSERGSQEQFF.

The V gene is TRBV4-3, the J gene TRBJ2-7; 11 positions match TRBD2. V was clipped by 0 bases and J by 5 bases; unmatched bases: 9. The CDR3 covers 17 residues. The germline CDR1 and CDR2 sequences are LGHNA and YSLEER. The CDR3 DNA sequence: TGCGCCAGCAGCCAAGATGGGGTAGCGGGAGGGGACCACGAGCAGTACTTC. Residues: CASSQDGVAGGDHEQYF.

The chain combines TRBV24-1 with TRBJ1-1, with a weak D call TRBD1 (5 bases). Germline V gives CDR1 KGHDR, CDR2 SFDVKD. The CDR3 runs to 14 residues. Trimming took off 9 bases at V and 1 base at J, with 14 bases between the two ends. CDR3: CATSRTGPNTEAFF. CDR3 coding DNA: TGTGCCACCTCCCGAACAGGCCCGAACACTGAAGCTTTCTTT.

This clone is a singleton in its sample. V is TRBV14 and J is TRBJ1-1, with D maybe TRBD1 (6 bases). Trimming took off 5 bases at V and 0 bases at J, with 13 bases between the two ends. The germline CDR1 and CDR2 sequences are SGHDN and FVKESK. This CDR3 spans 15 amino acids. The CDR3 sequence: CASSYGRDMNTEAFF. In nucleotides, the CDR3 is TGTGCCAGCAGCTATGGGAGGGACATGAACACTGAAGCTTTCTTT.

The chain recombines TRBV7-2 with TRBJ1-4; 7 bases are a match to TRBD1. Trimming took 3 bases from V and 7 from J; bases not matched to a gene: 5. This CDR3 has 14 amino acids. Germline V gives CDR1 SGHTA, CDR2 FQGNSA. CDR3 sequence: CASSFGQDREKLFF. CDR3 DNA sequence: TGTGCCAGCAGCTTTGGACAGGACCGTGAAAAACTGTTTTTT. The full variable domain, in which reference TRBV7-2 and TRBJ1-4 provide the parts outside the CDR3, is GAGVSQSPSNKVTEKGKDVELRCDPISGHTALYWYRQSLGQGLEFLIYFQGNSAPDKSGLPSDRFSAERTGGSVSTLTIQRTQQEDSAVYLCASSFGQDREKLFFGSGTQLSVL.

The V and J genes are TRBV7-3 and TRBJ2-1; 14 positions agree with TRBD2. Germline CDR1 SGHTA, CDR2 FQGTGA. V was clipped by 5 bases and J by 5 bases; unmatched bases: 14. CDR3 length: 19 residues. CDR3 coding DNA: TGTGCCAGCAGCCCGGGACCCGGGACTAGCGGGGGCATCAACAATGAGCAGTTCTTC. This sequence encodes CASSPGPGTSGGINNEQFF.

This chain joins TRBV12-3 or TRBV12-4 and TRBJ1-5; a possible D gene is TRBD1 (5 bases). This CDR3 is built from 13 residues. Deletions cut 1 base from V and 6 bases from J, with 7 bases between. CDR3 sequence: CASSLGGSQPQHF. CDR3 DNA: TGTGCCAGCAGTTTAGGGGGGAGTCAGCCCCAGCATTTT.

This clone was seen a few times. V gene TRBV11-2 combines with J gene TRBJ1-2; 9 bases match TRBD1. Trimming cost V 6 bases and J 3 bases; bases outside gene matches: 8. There are 15 residues in the CDR3. CDR1 is SGHAT, CDR2 FQNNGV, per germline. The CDR3 DNA sequence: TGTGCCAGCAGTTATGGACAGGGGTATGACTATGGCTACACCTTC. Translation: CASSYGQGYDYGYTF.

The chain combines TRBV6-1 with TRBJ2-7, with 9 bases aligning to TRBD2. J lost 0 bases, V lost 2 bases, and 2 bases had no gene match. This CDR3 is 15 amino acids long. Germline V gene data show CDR1 as MNHNS and CDR2 as SASEGT. The CDR3 protein is CASSEHSGSSYEQYF. The CDR3 nucleotides are TGTGCCAGCAGTGAACATAGCGGGAGCTCCTACGAGCAGTACTTC.

The genes are TRBV3-1 (or the pseudogene TRBV3-2) and TRBJ1-5; D remains ambiguous. With 4 bases removed from V and 1 base from J, the gap between germline ends came to 14 bases. CDR1 LGHDT and CDR2 YNNKEL come from the germline V gene (reference sequence). The CDR3 runs to 16 residues. CDR3 residues: CASSPRGGPSNQPQHF. CDR3 DNA sequence: TGTGCCAGCAGCCCAAGAGGTGGGCCCAGCAATCAGCCCCAGCATTTT.

The chain has TRBV29-1 and TRBJ1-4; D unclear. This CDR3 has 13 residues. Trimming left V 3 bases short and J 8 bases short, with 13 bases between. CDR1 is SQVTM, CDR2 ANQGSEA, per germline. The CDR3 DNA is TGCAGCGTTGATCGGGTAAAGGGCGAAAAACTGTTTTTT. Translated: CSVDRVKGEKLFF.

This clone was found once. The chain is built from TRBV27 and TRBJ2-7; D may be TRBD1 (5 bases). The V end lost 0 bases, the J end lost 0 bases, and 6 bases lay between the germline ends. The CDR3 is 14 residues long. Germline V gene lookup returns CDR1 MNHEY and CDR2 SMNVEV (reference sequence). The CDR3 reads CASSLSQGSYEQYF. In DNA form, the CDR3 reads TGTGCCAGCAGTTTATCGCAGGGCTCCTACGAGCAGTACTTC.

This chain joins TRBV27 and TRBJ2-7; D unresolved. V dropped 2 bases and J dropped 6 bases, with 20 bases sitting between them. Per the germline V gene, CDR1 is MNHEY and CDR2 is SMNVEV (reference sequence). The CDR3 covers 16 residues. The CDR3 nucleotides read TGTGCCAGCAGTTTAGATTTGGTTGCTAGAGGTGCCGAGCAGTACTTC. Protein sequence: CASSLDLVARGAEQYF.

This rearrangement joins TRBV24-1 to TRBJ1-1, with TRBD1 identical over 7 bases. The V and J ends lost 3 bases and 0 bases, in that order; junction bases with no gene match: 3. Germline assignment: CDR1 KGHDR and CDR2 SFDVKD. The CDR3 runs 15 residues. CDR3 sequence: CATSDGDSLNTEAFF. CDR3 DNA sequence: TGTGCCACCAGTGATGGGGACAGTCTGAACACTGAAGCTTTCTTT.